The clone carrying this TCR beta chain was found a few times. Time point described: persistent/refractory GD, antithyroid drugs over 5 years with positive TRAb. RNA extracted from PBMCs served as the sequencing template. The data are from a study of regulatory T cells in long-lasting Graves disease. Trimming took 0 bases from V and 4 from J, leaving 18 bases between them. The CDR3 is 18 residues long. CDR1 and CDR2 (germline): MNHEY, SVGAGI. To make TCR beta libraries, researchers used iRepertoire HTBI primers and Arm-PCR of CDR3 regions. A single record per CDR3 protein comes from TCRdb applying MiXCR to the multiplex PCR reads. The data show 500,000 to 700,000 distinct CDR3 sequences, about 32% seen once.

The V gene is TRBV6-5, the J gene TRBJ2-2; D is unclear. The origin of this receptor is a female donor with Graves disease. The input for sequencing was peripheral blood mononuclear cells (PBMCs), taken when the disease was refractory, from a patient treated with antithyroid drugs. The CDR3 protein is CASSYSGSETPSTGELFF. The CDR3, as DNA: TGTGCCAGCAGTTACTCGGGATCCGAGACCCCAAGCACCGGGGAGCTGTTTTTT.